This T cell receptor beta chain is drawn from a study of regulatory T cells in long-lasting Graves disease. Trimming at V came to 6 bases and at J to 5 bases, leaving 10 bases not matched to a gene. Germline V lookup: CDR1 SNHLY, CDR2 FYNNEI. The CDR3 contains 15 residues. Time point reported: persistent/refractory GD, antithyroid drugs over 5 years with positive TRAb. Making the TCR library involved RNA that had been extracted from PBMCs. Clinicians diagnosed Graves' disease using American Thyroid Association guidelines. Notes on the study in general: Exclusively peripheral blood, rather than thyroid tissue, was studied.

Arm-PCR with iRepertoire HTBI primers amplified the CDR3 regions for these TCR beta libraries. TCRdb used MiXCR to reprocess the multiplex PCR reads, holding one entry per CDR3 protein. The sample includes about 470,000 distinct CDR3 sequences, around 20% of them seen just once. This clonotype was counted ten times or more. Its antigen remains unknown. The sequences come from peripheral blood mononuclear cells (PBMCs), collected when the disease was refractory, from a patient treated with antithyroid drugs. This chain connects TRBV2 to TRBJ2-7, with 10 bases matching TRBD1. This clonotype was obtained from a female donor with Graves disease. CDR3 nucleotides: TGTGCCAGCAGGGGAGACAGGGGGCGCTTCCACGAGCAGTACTTC. This translates into CASRGDRGRFHEQYF.